This TCR beta chain was found in a study of blood T cell repertoires in COVID-19. CDR3 size: 15 residues. V lost 0 bases to trimming and J lost 1 base; unmatched junction nucleotides: 2. Germline V gene lookup returns CDR1 MNHEY and CDR2 SVGAGI. TCRdb's table, derived via immunoSEQ multiplex PCR, lists solely in-frame clones and lacks some. The repertoire holds roughly 150,000 clones, around 86% seen once, with about 4.1% in the top ten. Sequenced material: PBMCs or T cells enriched from blood (not recorded which). The chain links TRBV6-5 to TRBJ2-7; 8 nucleotides agree with TRBD1. This clonotype was obtained from a man aged 50-59 years who had recovered from COVID-19. Here the CDR3 DNA reads TGTGCCAGCAGTTACTCTACAGGGGGATCCTACGAGCAGTACTTC. Amino acid sequence: CASSYSTGGSYEQYF.